Each of the 3 T cell receptor beta chains below was sequenced from the same sample in a study of identical twins. TCRdb ran MiXCR on the 5' RACE reads and lists one entry per CDR3 protein. The table has around 340,000 distinct CDR3 sequences, approximately 8.7% seen once. The sequencing input was naive T cells sorted from blood. These receptor sequences come from a woman aged 50 to 60 in good health.

This clonotype was counted at least ten times. V and J are TRBV2 and TRBJ2-7; perhaps TRBD1 as D (6 bases). Germline values: CDR1 SNHLY, CDR2 FYNNEI. Trimming took 7 bases from V and 2 from J, leaving 15 bases between them. The CDR3 has 14 residues. The CDR3 is CASTPGAPTYEQYF. The DNA of the CDR3 is TGTGCCAGCACACCAGGGGCACCTACCTACGAGCAGTACTTC.

This clonotype was detected a few times. The chain has TRBV20-1 and TRBJ2-1; 11 nucleotides align to TRBD2. The length of the CDR3 is 17 residues. The germline CDR1 and CDR2 sequences are DFQATT and SNEGSKA (reference sequence). V gave up 0 bases and J gave up 3 bases; unmatched junction bases: 7. The CDR3: CSARDPISGRGYNEQFF. In DNA form, the CDR3 reads TGCAGTGCTAGAGACCCTATTAGCGGGAGGGGCTACAATGAGCAGTTCTTC.

V and J are TRBV18 and TRBJ2-2; the D is unclear. The V gene's germline CDR1 is KGHSH and CDR2 LQKENI. The germline V and J ends were trimmed by 2 bases and 5 bases, with 12 bases remaining between them. The CDR3 extends over 15 amino acids. The CDR3, as DNA: TGTGCCAGCTCACCAATCGGCATACCTACCGGGGAGCTGTTTTTT. This sequence encodes CASSPIGIPTGELFF.